The 16 T cell receptor beta chains in this list originate from one sample, sequenced in a study of T cells after yellow fever vaccination. TCRdb passed the 5' RACE reads through MiXCR, listing each CDR3 protein once. The sample includes 30,000 to 35,000 distinct CDR3 sequences, 6.5% to 8.5% of them seen just once. Sequenced material: PBMCs, either bulk or a sorted T-cell subset (CD4+, CD8+, memory, or dextramer-sorted; not recorded which), taken on the day of the first yellow fever vaccination. Receptors were obtained from a man aged 18 to 29 who received the YFV17D yellow fever vaccine.

This clonotype was seen a few times. This chain connects TRBV6-5 to TRBJ1-1; D is unclear. CDR3 size: 13 residues. V shed 0 bases and J shed 2 bases, with 4 bases lying between them. Looked up from germline, CDR1 is MNHEY and CDR2 is SVGAGI. DNA for the CDR3: TGTGCCAGCAGTTACTCGCACAACACTGAAGCTTTCTTT. As protein: CASSYSHNTEAFF.

This clonotype has ten or more counts. The rearrangement uses TRBV11-2 and TRBJ2-1, with no clear D. Germline V gene sequence: CDR1 SGHAT, CDR2 FQNNGV. Trimming took 4 bases from V and 7 from J, leaving 14 bases between them. The CDR3 has 14 residues. As DNA, the CDR3 is TGTGCCAGCAGCTCGATGACCGAACGGAATGAGCAGTTCTTC. This gives the protein CASSSMTERNEQFF.

In this sample, this clonotype turned up many times. The genes are TRBV9 and TRBJ1-2; D possibly corresponds to TRBD1 (5 bases). V lost 0 bases and J lost 8, with 11 bases in between. The germline V gene has CDR1 SGDLS and CDR2 YYNGEE. This CDR3 contains 13 residues. CDR3 residues: CASSVAAGRGYTF. The CDR3 DNA reads TGTGCCAGCAGCGTAGCGGCAGGGCGGGGCTACACCTTC.

This clonotype was seen a handful of times. The rearrangement joins TRBV7-2 to TRBJ2-1, with 13 positions matching TRBD2. Unmatched junction bases numbered 2, after V lost 4 bases and J lost 5 bases. The V gene's germline CDR1 is SGHTA and CDR2 FQGNSA. This CDR3 spans 15 amino acids. The CDR3 protein is CASSWGLAGNNEQFF. CDR3 sequence (DNA): TGTGCCAGCAGCTGGGGACTAGCGGGGAACAATGAGCAGTTCTTC.

J is TRBJ2-7 and V is TRBV7-8, with 9 nucleotides matching TRBD2. The V segment lost 4 bases and the J segment 6 bases; nucleotides outside the gene matches: 7. The CDR3 covers 14 residues. Germline V gives CDR1 SGHVS, CDR2 FQNEAQ. The CDR3 DNA sequence: TGTGCCAGCAGCTCCGAGCGGGGGGCGGTCGAGCAGTACGTC. This sequence encodes CASSSERGAVEQYV.

This clonotype was counted many times. The chain is built from TRBV25-1 and TRBJ2-1; possible D gene TRBD2, 7 bases. CDR1 and CDR2 (germline): MGHDK, SYGVNS. The CDR3 runs 16 residues. Trimming cost V 4 bases and J 4 bases, with 17 bases left between them. The CDR3 DNA sequence: TGTGCCAGCAGTGTCCGGGGGGCCAGGATATACAATGAGCAGTTCTTC. Translating gives CASSVRGARIYNEQFF.

This clonotype occurred many times. As DNA, the CDR3 is TGCGCCAGCAGCCAAGATGTGGGGACAGGGGTTTCTGAGCAGTTCTTC. Residues: CASSQDVGTGVSEQFF. The chain recombines TRBV4-1 with TRBJ2-1; 10 bases match TRBD1. The germline V gene has CDR1 MGHRA and CDR2 YSYEKL. The V gene end was trimmed by 0 bases and the J gene end by 9 bases; junction bases not matched to a gene: 8. There are 16 residues in the CDR3.

Many counts were recorded for this clonotype. The chain couples TRBV7-2 to TRBJ2-7; D remains unclear. The CDR3 is made up of 12 amino acids. The germline V and J ends were trimmed by 0 bases and 2 bases, with 2 bases remaining between them. Germline lookup yields CDR1 SGHTA and CDR2 FQGNSA. The CDR3: CASSLAPYEQYF. The CDR3, as DNA: TGTGCCAGCAGCTTAGCCCCCTACGAGCAGTACTTC.

This rearrangement joins TRBV5-5 to TRBJ2-2, with TRBD2 matching over 7 bases. Germline V CDR1 and CDR2: SGHKS, YYEKEE (reference sequence). J was trimmed by 1 base and V by 4 bases; bases with no gene match: 7. This CDR3 contains 16 residues. The chain's CDR3 is CASSPGPGGNTGELFF. The DNA for the CDR3 is TGTGCCAGCAGCCCCGGGCCGGGGGGGAACACCGGGGAGCTGTTTTTT.

In its sample, this clonotype was seen many times. V usage is TRBV7-6 and J usage is TRBJ1-1; the match to TRBD1 covers 8 bases. This CDR3 spans 15 amino acids. J lost 1 base, V lost 5 bases, and 6 bases had no gene match. Germline V lookup: CDR1 SGHVS, CDR2 FNYEAQ. The DNA for the CDR3 is TGTGCCAGCAGCCTGGGACAGGCAGCGAACACTGAAGCTTTCTTT. This gives the protein CASSLGQAANTEAFF.

This clonotype occurred many times. This chain connects TRBV11-2 to TRBJ2-3; TRBD2 matches 9 bases. Germline V gene data show CDR1 as SGHAT and CDR2 as FQNNGV. V was pared by 5 bases and J by 1 base, with 13 bases of the junction left unmatched. The CDR3 is 18 amino acids. CDR3 nucleotide sequence: TGTGCCAGCAGCCAGACCGTCGTTAGCGGGGGTCGCACAGATACGCAGTATTTT. This sequence encodes CASSQTVVSGGRTDTQYF.

This clonotype was detected many times. The V call is TRBV30, the J call TRBJ2-1, with D perhaps TRBD1 or TRBD2 (6 bases each). This CDR3 has 13 amino acids. CDR1 is GTSNPN and CDR2 is SVGIG in the germline V gene (reference sequence). Trimming shortened V by 5 bases and J by 5 bases, and 13 bases separated the two germline ends. CDR3 sequence: CAWGRGGNNEQFF. The CDR3 DNA is TGTGCCTGGGGGCGAGGGGGGAACAATGAGCAGTTCTTC.

This clonotype was counted between two and nine times. J is TRBJ1-1 and V is TRBV3-1; TRBD1 is a possible D gene (5 bases). Looked up from germline, CDR1 is LGHDT and CDR2 is YNNKEL (reference sequence). V lost 0 bases and J lost 3, with 8 bases in between. The CDR3 is made up of 14 amino acids. CDR3 protein: CASSQEGVYTEAFF. CDR3 sequence (DNA): TGTGCCAGCAGCCAAGAAGGGGTTTACACTGAAGCTTTCTTT.

This clonotype was observed many times. This chain joins TRBV19 and TRBJ2-3; 10 bases are a match to TRBD1. The CDR3 contains 15 residues. Germline V gene lookup returns CDR1 LNHDA and CDR2 SQIVND (reference sequence). Unmatched junction bases numbered 7, after V lost 5 bases and J lost 5 bases. CDR3 region: CASSPWDRGEDTQYF. CDR3 coding DNA: TGTGCCAGTAGTCCCTGGGACAGGGGAGAAGATACGCAGTATTTT.

This clonotype was observed at least ten times. The chain carries TRBV18 and TRBJ2-7; 8 nucleotides line up with TRBD1. Germline trimming cut 0 bases from V and 4 bases from J; bases unmatched to any gene: 5. CDR1 KGHSH and CDR2 LQKENI come from the germline V gene. This CDR3 comprises 15 residues. This chain's CDR3 is CASSPPSRGPYEQYF. The CDR3 nucleotides are TGTGCCAGCTCACCACCTAGCAGGGGGCCATACGAGCAGTACTTC.

This clonotype was seen ten or more times. The chain uses TRBV20-1 and TRBJ1-2, with no clear D. V was clipped by 6 bases and J by 1 base, with 9 bases between them. The CDR3 covers 12 residues. Germline lookup yields CDR1 DFQATT and CDR2 SNEGSKA (reference sequence). The CDR3 protein is CSAPDNNYGYTF. Written as DNA, the CDR3 is TGCAGTGCGCCGGATAATAACTATGGCTACACCTTC.